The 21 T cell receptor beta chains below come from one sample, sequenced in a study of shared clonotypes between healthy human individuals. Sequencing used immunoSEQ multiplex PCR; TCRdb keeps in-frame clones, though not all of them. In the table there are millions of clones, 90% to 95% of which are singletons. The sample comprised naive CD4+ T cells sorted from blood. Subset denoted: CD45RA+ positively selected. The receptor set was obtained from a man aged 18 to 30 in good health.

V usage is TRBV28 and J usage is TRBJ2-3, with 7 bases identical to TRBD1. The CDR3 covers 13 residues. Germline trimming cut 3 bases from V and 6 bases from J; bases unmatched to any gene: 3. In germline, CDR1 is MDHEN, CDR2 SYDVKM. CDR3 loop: CASSLVRGDTQYF. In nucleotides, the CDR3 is TGTGCCAGCAGTTTGGTCAGGGGGGATACGCAGTATTTT.

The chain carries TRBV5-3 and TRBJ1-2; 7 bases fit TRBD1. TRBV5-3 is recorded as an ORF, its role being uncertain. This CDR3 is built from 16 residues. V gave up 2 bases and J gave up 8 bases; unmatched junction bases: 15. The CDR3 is CARSFPSPTGMGGYTF. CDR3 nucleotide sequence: TGTGCCAGAAGCTTCCCCTCGCCGACAGGGATGGGCGGCTACACCTTC.

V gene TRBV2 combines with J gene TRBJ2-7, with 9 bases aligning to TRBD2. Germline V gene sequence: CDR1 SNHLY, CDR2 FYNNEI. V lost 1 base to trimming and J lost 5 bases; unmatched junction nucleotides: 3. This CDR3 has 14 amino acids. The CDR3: CASSEGLAGNEQYF. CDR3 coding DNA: TGTGCCAGCAGTGAAGGTCTAGCGGGGAACGAGCAGTACTTC.

This chain's CDR3 is CASSVSQGGGNTIYF. The CDR3 nucleotides read TGTGCCAGCAGTGTATCGCAGGGTGGTGGAAACACCATATATTTT. The V and J genes are TRBV2 and TRBJ1-3; TRBD1 is a possible D gene (5 bases). The V end lost 4 bases, the J end lost 3 bases, and 13 bases lay between the germline ends. The CDR3 length is 15 residues. The germline gives CDR1 SNHLY, CDR2 FYNNEI. Full variable domain (missing parts from reference TRBV2 and TRBJ1-3): EPEVTQTPSHQVTQMGQEVILRCVPISNHLYFYWYRQILGQKVEFLVSFYNNEISEKSEIFDDQFSVERPDGSNFTLKIRSTKLEDSAMYFCASSVSQGGGNTIYFGEGSWLTVV.

CDR3 DNA: TGTGCCTGGAGTGTAGGGGGGGTCCGTGATACGCAGTATTTT. The encoded protein is CAWSVGGVRDTQYF. V and J are TRBV30 and TRBJ2-3; possibly TRBD2 for D (7 bases). This CDR3 spans 14 amino acids. The V gene lost 0 bases and the J gene lost 6 bases, with 13 bases spanning the gap. The germline gives CDR1 GTSNPN, CDR2 SVGIG (reference sequence).

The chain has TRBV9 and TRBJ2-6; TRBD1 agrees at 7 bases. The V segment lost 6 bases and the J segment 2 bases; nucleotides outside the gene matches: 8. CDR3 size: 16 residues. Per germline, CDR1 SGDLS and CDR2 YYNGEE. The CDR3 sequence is CASTRDSSPGANVLTF. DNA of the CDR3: TGTGCCAGCACCCGGGACAGCTCTCCTGGGGCCAACGTCCTGACTTTC. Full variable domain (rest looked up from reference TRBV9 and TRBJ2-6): DSGVTQTPKHLITATGQRVTLRCSPRSGDLSVYWYQQSLDQGLQFLIQYYNGEERAKGNILERFSAQQFPDLHSELNLSSLELGDSALYFCASTRDSSPGANVLTFGAGSRLTVL.

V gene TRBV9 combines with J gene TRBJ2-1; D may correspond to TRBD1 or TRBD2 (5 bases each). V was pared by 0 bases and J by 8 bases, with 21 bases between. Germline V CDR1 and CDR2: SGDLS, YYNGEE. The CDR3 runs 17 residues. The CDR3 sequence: CASSVGIPEGPFYEQFF. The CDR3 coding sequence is TGTGCCAGCAGCGTAGGGATCCCTGAGGGGCCCTTCTATGAGCAGTTCTTC.

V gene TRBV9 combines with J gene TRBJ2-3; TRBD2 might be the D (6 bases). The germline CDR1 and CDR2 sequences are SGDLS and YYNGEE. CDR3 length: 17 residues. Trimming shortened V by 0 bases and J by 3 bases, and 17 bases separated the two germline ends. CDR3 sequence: CASSVGGWRGGTDTQYF. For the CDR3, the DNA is TGTGCCAGCAGCGTAGGAGGTTGGAGGGGAGGAACAGATACGCAGTATTTT.

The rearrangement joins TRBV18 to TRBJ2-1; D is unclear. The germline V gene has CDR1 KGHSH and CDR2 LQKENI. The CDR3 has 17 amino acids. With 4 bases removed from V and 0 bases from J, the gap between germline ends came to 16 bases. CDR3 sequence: CASSRPIIESSYNEQFF. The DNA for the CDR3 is TGTGCCAGCTCACGACCCATTATCGAAAGCTCCTACAATGAGCAGTTCTTC.

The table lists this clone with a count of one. The CDR3 sequence: CASSPTGSRASEKLFF. In DNA form, the CDR3 reads TGTGCCAGTAGCCCAACCGGATCCAGGGCCTCTGAAAAACTGTTTTTT. The rearrangement links TRBV19 to TRBJ1-4; TRBD1 might be the D (5 bases). Germline V gene sequence: CDR1 LNHDA, CDR2 SQIVND (reference sequence). The CDR3 runs to 16 residues. V lost 6 bases, J lost 7 bases, and 21 bases lay in between.

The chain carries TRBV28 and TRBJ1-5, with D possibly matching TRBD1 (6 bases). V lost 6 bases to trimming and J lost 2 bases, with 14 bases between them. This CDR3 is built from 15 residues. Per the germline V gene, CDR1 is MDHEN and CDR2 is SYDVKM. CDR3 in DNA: TGTGCCAGCAGCCTACAGGGAGGGGGCAATCAGCCCCAGCATTTT. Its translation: CASSLQGGGNQPQHF.

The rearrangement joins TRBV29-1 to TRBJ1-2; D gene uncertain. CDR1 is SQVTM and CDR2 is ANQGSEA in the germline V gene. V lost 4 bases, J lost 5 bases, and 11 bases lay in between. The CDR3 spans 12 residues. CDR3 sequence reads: CSVVAGDYGYTF. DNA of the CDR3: TGCAGCGTTGTAGCAGGCGATTATGGCTACACCTTC.

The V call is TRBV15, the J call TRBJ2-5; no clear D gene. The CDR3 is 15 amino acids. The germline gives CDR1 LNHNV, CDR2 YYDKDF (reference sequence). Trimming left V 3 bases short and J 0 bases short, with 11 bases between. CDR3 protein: CATSSRKLNQETQYF. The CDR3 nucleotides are TGTGCCACCAGCAGTAGGAAACTCAACCAAGAGACCCAGTACTTC.

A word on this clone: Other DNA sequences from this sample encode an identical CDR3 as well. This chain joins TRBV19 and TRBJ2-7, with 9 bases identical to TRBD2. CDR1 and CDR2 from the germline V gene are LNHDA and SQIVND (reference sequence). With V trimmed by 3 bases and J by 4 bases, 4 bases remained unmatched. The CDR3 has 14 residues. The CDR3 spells CASSIAGGPYEQYF. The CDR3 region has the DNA TGTGCCAGTAGTATCGCGGGAGGGCCTTACGAGCAGTACTTC.

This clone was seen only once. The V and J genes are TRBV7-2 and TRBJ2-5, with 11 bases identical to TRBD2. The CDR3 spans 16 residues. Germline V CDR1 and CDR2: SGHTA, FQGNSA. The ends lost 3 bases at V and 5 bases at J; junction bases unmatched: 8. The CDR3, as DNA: TGTGCCAGCAGCTTGACTAGCGGGGCCGTGAGGGAGACCCAGTACTTC. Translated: CASSLTSGAVRETQYF.

CDR3 sequence: CASSQDRGTEAFF. CDR3 DNA: TGTGCCAGCAGCCAGGACAGGGGGACTGAAGCTTTCTTT. This chain uses TRBV5-4 with TRBJ1-1, with 10 bases identical to TRBD1. The CDR3 runs to 13 residues. V shed 4 bases and J 5 bases; nucleotides not matched to a gene: 2. Germline V gene sequence: CDR1 SGHNT, CDR2 YYREEE (reference sequence).

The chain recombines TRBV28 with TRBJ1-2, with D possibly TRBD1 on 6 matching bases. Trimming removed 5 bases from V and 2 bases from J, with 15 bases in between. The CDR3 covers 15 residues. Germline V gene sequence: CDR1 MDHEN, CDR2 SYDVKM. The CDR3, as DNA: TGTGCCAGCAGTCCCCTAGGGGGTTCCAACTATGGCTACACCTTC. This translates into CASSPLGGSNYGYTF.

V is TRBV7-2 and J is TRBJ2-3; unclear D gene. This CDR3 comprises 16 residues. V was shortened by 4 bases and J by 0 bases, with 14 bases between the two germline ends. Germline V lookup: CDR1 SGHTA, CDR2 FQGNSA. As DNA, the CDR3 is TGTGCCAGCAGCTCCAAAGGGCACCAGAGCACAGATACGCAGTATTTT. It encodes CASSSKGHQSTDTQYF.

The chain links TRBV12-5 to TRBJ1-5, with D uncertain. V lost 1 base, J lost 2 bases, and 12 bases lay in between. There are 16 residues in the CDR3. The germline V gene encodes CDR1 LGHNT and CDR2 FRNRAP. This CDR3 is CASGLEGSYGNQPQHF. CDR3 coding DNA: TGTGCTAGTGGTTTGGAAGGGAGTTACGGCAATCAGCCCCAGCATTTT.

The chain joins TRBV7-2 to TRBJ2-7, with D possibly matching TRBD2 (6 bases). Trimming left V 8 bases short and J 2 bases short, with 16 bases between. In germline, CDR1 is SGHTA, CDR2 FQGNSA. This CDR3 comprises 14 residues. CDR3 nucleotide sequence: TGTGCCAGCGGAGGAGGGACGGTGACCTACGAGCAGTACTTC. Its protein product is CASGGGTVTYEQYF.

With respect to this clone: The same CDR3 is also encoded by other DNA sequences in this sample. CDR3 DNA sequence: TGTGCCAGCAGCGTAGGAAACACCATATATTTT. Amino acids: CASSVGNTIYF. The chain is built from TRBV5-6 and TRBJ1-3; D not resolved. The CDR3 loop spans 11 amino acids. The V gene lost 4 bases and the J gene lost 4 bases, with 3 bases spanning the gap. Germline CDR1 is SGHDT and CDR2 is YYEEEE.